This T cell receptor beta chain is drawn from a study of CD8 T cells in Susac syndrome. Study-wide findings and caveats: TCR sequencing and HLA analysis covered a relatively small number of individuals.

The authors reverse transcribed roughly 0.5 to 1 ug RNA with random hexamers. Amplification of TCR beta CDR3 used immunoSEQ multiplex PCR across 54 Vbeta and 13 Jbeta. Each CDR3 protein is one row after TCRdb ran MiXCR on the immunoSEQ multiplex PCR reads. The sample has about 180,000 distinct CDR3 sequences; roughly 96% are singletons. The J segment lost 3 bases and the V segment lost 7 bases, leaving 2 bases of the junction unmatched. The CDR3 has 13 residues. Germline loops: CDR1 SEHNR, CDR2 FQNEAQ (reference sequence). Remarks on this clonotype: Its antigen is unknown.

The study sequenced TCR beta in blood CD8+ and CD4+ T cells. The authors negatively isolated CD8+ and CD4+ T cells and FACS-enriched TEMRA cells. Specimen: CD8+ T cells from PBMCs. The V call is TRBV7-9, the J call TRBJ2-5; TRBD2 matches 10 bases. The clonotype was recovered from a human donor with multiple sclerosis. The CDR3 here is CASNLAGEETQYF. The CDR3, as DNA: TGTGCCAGCAATCTAGCGGGAGAAGAGACCCAGTACTTC. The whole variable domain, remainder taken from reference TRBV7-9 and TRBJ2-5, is DTGVSQNPRHKITKRGQNVTFRCDPISEHNRLYWYRQTLGQGPEFLTYFQNEAQLEKSRLLSDRFSAERPKGSFSTLEIQRTEQGDSAMYLCASNLAGEETQYFGPGTRLLVL.